This T cell receptor (beta chain) was obtained from a study of tumor and adjacent non-tumor tissue in lung cancer. Overall study: Aged roughly 31 to 76 years, patients included roughly ten men and 4 or 5 women with stage I to III disease.

The library came from three nested PCR rounds adapted from ARM-PCR protocols. TCRdb reprocessed the multiplex PCR reads via MiXCR and lists one record per CDR3 protein. The data contain around 99,000 distinct CDR3 sequences, about 61% of them singletons. The V gene's germline CDR1 is SGHNT and CDR2 YENEEA. This CDR3 region has 14 residues. Trimming at V came to 3 bases and at J to 5 bases, leaving 4 bases not matched to a gene. The template was RNA from unsorted bulk tissue. The normal lung tissue was taken more than 3 cm from the tumor edge. Turning to this clonotype: Its cognate antigen is unknown.

Whole-study findings and limits: In normal lung, the top 100 clones were significantly more dominant than in tumor.

This TCR was sampled from a man aged 55 to 70 with non-small cell lung cancer. V is TRBV11-3 and J is TRBJ1-5, with TRBD1 identical over 7 bases. Sequenced sample: distant non-tumor lung tissue. CDR3 region: CASSFDRADQPQHF. In DNA form, the CDR3 reads TGTGCCAGCAGCTTCGACAGGGCGGATCAGCCCCAGCATTTT.